The 8 T cell receptor beta chains below all came from one sample that was sequenced in a study of T cell clusters in autoimmune cytopenias. TRB was amplified from approximately 250 ng of peripheral blood genomic DNA per sample. Multiplex touch-down PCR amplified TRB using TRB-A and TRB-B pools in one tube. TCRdb reanalyzed the multiplex PCR reads and collapses them to one entry per CDR3 protein, without DNA. This table holds around 15,000 distinct CDR3 sequences. This same sample was also taken into another study, of T cell repertoires in aging, cancer and after chemotherapy.

The sample was peripheral blood. The receptors originated from a human donor in good health.

The chain couples TRBV19 to TRBJ2-4; there is no DNA to check the TCRdb D call of TRBD1. CDR3 length: 14 amino acids. Germline loops: CDR1 LNHDA, CDR2 SQIVND (reference sequence). The CDR3 spells CASMAGEAKNIQYF.

This sequence joins TRBV6-1 and TRBJ2-6. The CDR3 runs to 13 residues. The germline CDR1 and CDR2 sequences are MNHNS and SASEGT. The CDR3 loop is CASSFPGANVLTF.

This chain uses TRBV4-1 with TRBJ2-5; TCRdb's D call of TRBD1 is untestable without DNA. The CDR3 is 16 residues long. The germline V gene has CDR1 MGHRA and CDR2 YSYEKL. The CDR3 here is CASSQWEGEFQETQYF.

The chain is built from TRBV15 and TRBJ2-1. This CDR3 contains 11 residues. CDR1 is LNHNV and CDR2 is YYDKDF in the germline V gene (reference sequence). The CDR3 loop is CATSFVGKQFF. Variable domain in full (rest from reference TRBV15 and TRBJ2-1): DAMVIQNPRYQVTQFGKPVTLSCSQTLNHNVMYWYQQKSSQAPKLLFHYYDKDFNNEADTPDNFQSRRPNTSFCFLDIRSPGLGDTAMYLCATSFVGKQFFGPGTRLTVL.

This chain links TRBV27 with TRBJ2-3; checking the TCRdb D call of TRBD2 is not possible without DNA. The CDR3 has 16 residues. Germline V gives CDR1 MNHEY, CDR2 SMNVEV (reference sequence). CDR3 amino acids: CASSSRTSGFTDTQYF.

The chain carries TRBV29-1 and TRBJ1-1. This CDR3 region has 14 residues. Germline assignment: CDR1 SQVTM and CDR2 ANQGSEA. The CDR3 protein is CSVGEGPGNTEAFF.

The gene calls are TRBV11-2 and TRBJ2-7; without DNA, the TCRdb call of TRBD2 cannot be checked. In germline, CDR1 is SGHAT, CDR2 FQNNGV. The CDR3 is made up of 14 amino acids. The CDR3 reads CASSFVSGSYEQYF.

The chain carries TRBV19 and TRBJ1-2. Germline V gene data show CDR1 as LNHDA and CDR2 as SQIVND (reference sequence). This CDR3 is built from 12 residues. The CDR3 is CASSIDARSYTF.